The sequence of this T cell receptor (beta chain) was determined in a study of T cell responses to AZD1222 COVID-19 vaccine. A note on this clone: Its matching antigen is unknown.

This CDR3 comprises 15 residues. Germline V gene data show CDR1 as SGDLS and CDR2 as YYNGEE. V shed 3 bases and J shed 2 bases, with 15 bases lying between them. TCRdb's table, derived via immunoSEQ multiplex PCR, lists solely in-frame clones and lacks some. The sample has about 130,000 clones; approximately 88% are singletons. Study-level findings and limits: Donors were chiefly white British, with a greater number of females, and clonal diversity was perhaps underestimated. Only a handful of AZD1222 recipients, several in all, had baseline seropositivity. The reported proportion of spike-specific TCRs targeting unmutated variant regions was nearly half. Repertoires were collected only later (after the peak T cell response had occurred).

The chain employs TRBV9 and TRBJ2-7; D ambiguous. This TCR was sampled from an adult in good health. The sequencing here drew on peripheral blood, taken on day 0 of AZD1222 vaccination. The CDR3 region has the DNA TGTGCCAGCAGCGCCGGGTTCGGGCTGACCTACGAGCAGTACTTC. The encoded protein is CASSAGFGLTYEQYF.